This TCR beta chain was captured by sequencing in a study of yellow fever vaccine responses in identical twins. Whole-study results and caveats: Reportedly, twins' vaccine T cell responses looked partly convergent and partly personalized.

Concerning this clonotype: Its antigen is undetermined.

TCRdb called the RT-PCR reads again in MiXCR, with one record for every CDR3 protein. The data show fewer than 6,000 distinct CDR3 sequences, 65% to 70% seen once. The CDR3 is made up of 14 amino acids. Trimming took off 2 bases at V and 4 bases at J, with 11 bases between the two ends. Germline CDR1 is SGHAT and CDR2 is FQNNGV. Sequences were derived from T cells from blood (PBMCs), unsorted or a sorted subset (not recorded which), sampled before or after yellow fever vaccination (not recorded which). The chain carries TRBV11-2 and TRBJ2-5; D unresolved. The receptor was derived from a woman under 30 who received the yellow fever vaccine. This CDR3 reads CASSLLGSGETQYF. CDR3 nucleotide sequence: TGTGCCAGCAGCTTACTGGGTTCCGGAGAGACCCAGTACTTC.